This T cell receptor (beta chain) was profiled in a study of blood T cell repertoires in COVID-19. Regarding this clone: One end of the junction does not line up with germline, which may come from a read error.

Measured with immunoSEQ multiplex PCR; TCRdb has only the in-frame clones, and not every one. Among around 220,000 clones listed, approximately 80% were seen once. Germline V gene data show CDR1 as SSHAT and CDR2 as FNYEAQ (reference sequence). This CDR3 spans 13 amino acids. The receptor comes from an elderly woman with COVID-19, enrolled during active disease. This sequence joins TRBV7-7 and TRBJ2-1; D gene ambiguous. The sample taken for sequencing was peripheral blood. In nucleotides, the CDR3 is TGTGCTAGCAGCTTGAGTAGTTACAATGAGCAGTTCTTC. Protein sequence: CASSLSSYNEQFF.